This T cell receptor beta chain was sequenced for a study of blood T cell repertoires in COVID-19. The wider study: Some COVID-19 samples were acute and others convalescent; all came from the United States, Italy and Spain.

Sequencing was performed with immunoSEQ multiplex PCR; in TCRdb, only in-frame clones are kept and a portion is missing. The repertoire holds 90,000 to 120,000 clones, with 85% to 90% as singletons. The CDR3 sequence is 18 residues long. Germline assignment: CDR1 SGHRS and CDR2 YFSETQ. V lost 5 bases, J lost 4 bases, and 13 bases stayed unmatched. The V gene is TRBV5-1, the J gene TRBJ2-3; 13 nucleotides agree with TRBD2. Sequenced material: peripheral blood. The source is a human donor in a cohort sampled during active COVID-19. The CDR3 loop reads CASSSLLAGGRVPDTQYF. DNA for the CDR3: TGCGCCAGCAGTTCGTTACTAGCGGGGGGGCGGGTTCCAGATACGCAGTATTTT.